What follows are 2 T cell receptor beta chains derived from one specimen sequenced in a study of T-cell memory formation after mild COVID-19. TCRdb re-called the 5' RACE reads through MiXCR, storing one row per CDR3 protein. The table includes a few hundred thousand distinct CDR3 sequences, around a fifth detected once. The specimen sequenced was PBMCs or a T cell subset sorted from them (not recorded which). The receptor source for this set is an adult woman who had mild COVID-19 (a few samples of this study predate the infection). Cell type and time point are not known.

This clonotype was counted only a few times. This rearrangement joins TRBV7-3 to TRBJ2-2; the match to TRBD2 covers 13 bases. The CDR3 contains 16 residues. After removal of 5 bases from V and 4 bases from J, the junction contained 4 bases not matched to a gene. Per germline, CDR1 SGHTA and CDR2 FQGTGA. In nucleotides, the CDR3 is TGTGCCAGCAGCCCCGGGACTAGCGGGGTCACCGGGGAGCTGTTTTTT. Amino acids: CASSPGTSGVTGELFF. The whole variable domain, remainder taken from reference TRBV7-3 and TRBJ2-2, is GAGVSQTPSNKVTEKGKYVELRCDPISGHTALYWYRQSLGQGPEFLIYFQGTGAADDSGLPNDRFFAVRPEGSVSTLKIQRTERGDSAVYLCASSPGTSGVTGELFFGEGSRLTVL.

This clonotype was detected a few times. J is TRBJ1-1 and V is TRBV7-9; D is possibly TRBD1 (5 bases). The germline gives CDR1 SEHNR, CDR2 FQNEAQ (reference sequence). The V end lost 5 bases, the J end lost 1 base, and 17 bases lay between the germline ends. This CDR3 spans 16 amino acids. CDR3 sequence reads: CASSPQWGGSNTEAFF. The CDR3 region has the DNA TGTGCCAGCAGCCCTCAGTGGGGCGGCTCGAACACTGAAGCTTTCTTT.